Shown below are 19 T cell receptor beta chains from a single sample sequenced in a study of CD8+ T cells in alopecia areata. In each case, RNA was isolated and then reverse transcribed into cDNA as the sequencing template. Data came from immunoSEQ multiplex PCR; TCRdb stores just in-frame clones and leaves some out. The sample gives 140,000 or so clones, less than 65% of which show up once; 30% to 45% is in the top ten. Sequences were obtained from CD8+ T cells sorted from blood. The origin of the receptors is a human donor in good health.

This clone has a handful of counts. The CDR3 spells CASQWVPGELFF. As DNA, the CDR3 is TGCGCCAGCCAATGGGTACCCGGGGAGCTGTTTTTT. The chain uses TRBV10-2 and TRBJ2-2; D unresolved. The CDR3 extends over 12 amino acids. CDR1 WSHSY and CDR2 SAAADI come from the germline V gene. V gave up 8 bases and J gave up 6 bases, with 10 bases separating them.

This clone was detected only a few times. This chain uses TRBV25-1 with TRBJ1-2; D remains ambiguous. Germline V CDR1 and CDR2: MGHDK, SYGVNS. The CDR3 contains 11 residues. V shed 6 bases and J shed 6 bases, with 8 bases lying between them. CDR3 in DNA: TGTGCCAGCAGGGGATCAGATGGCTACACCTTC. This gives the protein CASRGSDGYTF.

The chain employs TRBV10-3 and TRBJ1-5, with 8 bases identical to TRBD1. The CDR3 runs 14 residues. Germline CDR1 and CDR2: ENHRY and SYGVKD. Trimming cost V 3 bases and J 6 bases; bases outside gene matches: 4. CDR3 in amino acids: CAISDAGGSQPQHF. DNA of the CDR3: TGTGCCATCAGTGATGCAGGGGGCAGTCAGCCCCAGCATTTT.

Comments on this clone: An end of the junction differs from the germline gene, which may be a read error. The chain is built from TRBV29-1 and TRBJ2-1, with 8 bases aligning to TRBD2. Germline V gives CDR1 SQVTM, CDR2 ANQGSEA. The CDR3 spans 15 residues. CDR3 region: CSVEGVSGSSDEQFF. The CDR3 DNA follows: TGCAGCGTCGAAGGGGTAAGCGGGAGCAGCGATGAGCAGTTCTTC.

V gene TRBV30 combines with J gene TRBJ1-1; D remains unclear. V gave up 8 bases and J gave up 4 bases, with 11 bases separating them. The CDR3 extends over 11 amino acids. CDR1 GTSNPN and CDR2 SVGIG come from the germline V gene (reference sequence). For the CDR3, the DNA is TGTGCCGACGCTCGGGTCACTGAAGCTTTCTTT. As protein: CADARVTEAFF.

The V gene is TRBV5-6, the J gene TRBJ2-2; unclear D gene. There are 13 residues in the CDR3. V was trimmed by 0 bases and J by 6 bases, leaving 6 bases between them. Germline lookup yields CDR1 SGHDT and CDR2 YYEEEE. The CDR3 reads CASSLGQPGELFF. DNA of the CDR3: TGTGCCAGCAGCTTGGGGCAGCCCGGGGAGCTGTTTTTT.

A few counts support this clone. V is TRBV6-5 and J is TRBJ1-2; D is uncertain. The CDR3 covers 13 residues. Trimming shortened V by 0 bases and J by 8 bases, and 10 bases separated the two germline ends. The germline gives CDR1 MNHEY, CDR2 SVGAGI. Written as DNA, the CDR3 is TGTGCCAGCAGTTACTCTGCCGGGAACGGCTACACCTTC. The encoded protein is CASSYSAGNGYTF.

The J gene is TRBJ1-2, the V gene TRBV29-1; possible D gene TRBD1, 5 bases. The length of the CDR3 is 16 residues. Germline assignment: CDR1 SQVTM and CDR2 ANQGSEA. Trimming took 2 bases from V and 3 from J, leaving 19 bases between them. Here the CDR3 reads CSVETLPDGGYYGYTF. The CDR3 DNA reads TGCAGCGTTGAAACATTGCCGGACGGGGGGTACTATGGCTACACCTTC.

This clone was observed a few times. The chain is built from TRBV29-1 and TRBJ2-5; 7 nucleotides match TRBD2. CDR1 and CDR2 from the germline V gene are SQVTM and ANQGSEA. The CDR3 is 14 residues long. With 1 base clipped from V and 2 bases from J, the junction kept 4 bases outside the gene matches. DNA for the CDR3: TGCAGCGTTGAAGGTTGGGGACTACAAGAGACCCAGTACTTC. Its protein is CSVEGWGLQETQYF.

V is TRBV7-3 and J is TRBJ1-1, with a weak D call TRBD1 (6 bases). V was trimmed by 5 bases and J by 6 bases, leaving 13 bases between them. The CDR3 sequence is 13 residues long. Germline CDR1 reads SGHTA; CDR2 reads FQGTGA. The DNA for the CDR3 is TGTGCCAGCAGCCCAATTGGGGGGCCTGAAGCTTTCTTT. It is translated as CASSPIGGPEAFF.

The V gene is TRBV4-1, the J gene TRBJ2-7; 9 bases line up with TRBD1. Trimming removed 4 bases from V and 4 bases from J; junction bases left unmatched: 8. From germline, CDR1 is MGHRA and CDR2 YSYEKL. The CDR3 extends over 15 amino acids. CDR3 in amino acids: CASSRGTGRGYEQYF. The CDR3 coding sequence is TGCGCCAGCAGCCGAGGGACAGGGCGAGGATACGAGCAGTACTTC.

The chain is built from TRBV30 and TRBJ2-7; TRBD1 matches at 9 bases. CDR1 is GTSNPN, CDR2 SVGIG, per germline (reference sequence). Trimming removed 5 bases from V and 2 bases from J; junction bases left unmatched: 7. The CDR3 totals 14 residues. The CDR3, as DNA: TGTGCCTGGTGTCCCGGGACAGGGACCTACGAGCAGTACTTC. Its protein product is CAWCPGTGTYEQYF.

This chain connects TRBV5-1 to TRBJ2-1; TRBD2 agrees at 7 bases. CDR1 SGHRS and CDR2 YFSETQ come from the germline V gene. V trimming: 4 bases; J trimming: 4 bases; junction bases outside the gene matches: 2. CDR3 length: 13 residues. In DNA, the CDR3 is TGCGCCAGCAGCCCGGGACTATACAATGAGCAGTTCTTC. Translating it yields CASSPGLYNEQFF.

This clone was seen a handful of times. The chain uses TRBV18 and TRBJ2-1; unclear D gene. This CDR3 comprises 12 residues. The germline V and J ends were trimmed by 0 bases and 10 bases, with 7 bases remaining between them. Per germline, CDR1 KGHSH and CDR2 LQKENI. CDR3 nucleotides: TGTGCCAGCTCACCACCGATCGGCGAGCAGTTCTTC. Amino acids: CASSPPIGEQFF. Based on the CDR3 plus reference TRBV18 and TRBJ2-1, the full variable domain is NAGVMQNPRHLVRRRGQEARLRCSPMKGHSHVYWYRQLPEEGLKFMVYLQKENIIDESGMPKERFSAEFPKEGPSILRIQQVVRGDSAAYFCASSPPIGEQFFGPGTRLTVL.

The CDR3 DNA reads as TGTGCCTGGAGTCCTCCCCGGTTCCGGGACAGGGACGAGCAGTACTTC. Translation: CAWSPPRFRDRDEQYF. The V call is TRBV30, the J call TRBJ2-7; TRBD1 matches at 9 bases. This CDR3 region has 16 residues. Germline CDR1 reads GTSNPN; CDR2 reads SVGIG (reference sequence). V trimming: 2 bases; J trimming: 5 bases; junction bases outside the gene matches: 13.

This rearrangement joins TRBV30 to TRBJ1-1; weak D call: TRBD1 (5 bases). Germline lookup yields CDR1 GTSNPN and CDR2 SVGIG (reference sequence). CDR3 size: 15 residues. V was clipped by 1 base and J by 0 bases, with 12 bases between them. The CDR3 DNA follows: TGTGCCTGGAGTGAGGCTGGGGCAATGAACACTGAAGCTTTCTTT. This encodes CAWSEAGAMNTEAFF.

This chain uses TRBV27 with TRBJ2-5; 11 nucleotides agree with TRBD2. V was clipped by 5 bases and J by 7 bases; unmatched bases: 15. Germline CDR1 reads MNHEY; CDR2 reads SMNVEV (reference sequence). This CDR3 is 17 amino acids long. CDR3 region: CASSELAGVGLLSTQYF. CDR3 DNA sequence: TGTGCCAGCAGTGAACTAGCGGGAGTTGGTCTGCTGTCGACCCAGTACTTC.

The DNA for the CDR3 is TGTGCCAGCAGTGAAGGTAGAAACGAGCAGTACTTC. Translating it yields CASSEGRNEQYF. The chain recombines TRBV2 with TRBJ2-7; D gene ambiguous. The V end lost 1 base, the J end lost 5 bases, and 6 bases lay between the germline ends. The CDR3 spans 12 residues. Germline CDR1 reads SNHLY; CDR2 reads FYNNEI. The variable domain in full, completed from reference TRBV2 and TRBJ2-7, reads EPEVTQTPSHQVTQMGQEVILRCVPISNHLYFYWYRQILGQKVEFLVSFYNNEISEKSEIFDDQFSVERPDGSNFTLKIRSTKLEDSAMYFCASSEGRNEQYFGPGTRLTVT.

Only a few counts were recorded for this clone. The CDR3: CSVVKFRVYSNTGELFF. CDR3 coding DNA: TGCAGCGTTGTGAAGTTCCGCGTATATTCGAACACCGGGGAGCTGTTTTTT. The chain employs TRBV29-1 and TRBJ2-2; unclear D gene. Trimming cost V 4 bases and J 0 bases, with 18 bases left between them. Germline lookup yields CDR1 SQVTM and CDR2 ANQGSEA. The CDR3 is made up of 17 amino acids.